A selection of T cell receptor beta chains follows, all from one sample in a study of CD8+CD57+ T cells in acquired aplastic anemia. TCRdb re-analysed the reads in MiXCR, keeping a single row per CDR3 protein. The sample includes some 170,000 distinct CDR3 sequences, around 48% of them seen just once. The sample was sorted CD4+, CD8+, or CD8+CD57+ T cells (not recorded which) from PBMCs. The receptors stem from a human donor with aplastic anemia. The CDR3 runs from the conserved cysteine through the conserved F or W. A clone size is listed for some rows: how often the clone was seen (once, few, many), or a class if it is expanded.

j_gene | abundance | v_gene | CDR3aa
TRBJ2-5 | - | TRBV20-1 | CSARVTGAIETQYF
TRBJ2-6 | - | TRBV19 | CASARVPTGANVLTF
TRBJ2-2 | - | TRBV5-5 | CASSLASLDTGELFF
TRBJ2-7 | many | TRBV6-1 | CASRDSLYEQYF
TRBJ2-3 | - | TRBV5-1 | CASSLPTGADTQYF
TRBJ1-4 | many | TRBV7-6 | CASSPVGGAKKLFF
TRBJ1-4 | - | TRBV19 | CASSIKTDFGATNEKLFF
TRBJ1-2 | many | TRBV5-1 | CASTPGLMKVGTNNYGYTF
TRBJ2-2 | many | TRBV5-1 | CASSLEPTSAGELFF
TRBJ2-1 | many | TRBV2 | CASSYFQSQYTYNEQFF
TRBJ1-5 | - | TRBV7-2 | CASSFSFHQPQHF
TRBJ2-5 | many | TRBV20-1 | CSARGALQETQYF
TRBJ1-2 | many | TRBV2 | CASSGGGVNGYTF
TRBJ1-2 | - | TRBV29-1 | CSVRAGGIYGYTF
TRBJ1-5 | - | TRBV7-9 | CASSRQSNQPQHF
TRBJ1-5 | - | TRBV19 | CASSIGHGNQPQHF
TRBJ2-7 | few | TRBV24-1 | CATSDQRTHEQYF
TRBJ2-7 | few | TRBV10-2 | CASTGRAYEQYF
TRBJ1-1 | many | TRBV20-1 | CSAKENTEAFF
TRBJ1-2 | many | TRBV7-8 | CASSRSGGTYGYTF
TRBJ1-6 | - | TRBV2 | CASSGPGGNSPLHF
TRBJ2-5 | many | TRBV2 | CASKVLGTYQETQYF
TRBJ1-5 | few | TRBV27 | CASSLSKTLWGDQPQHF
TRBJ1-2 | many | TRBV2 | CASSLGANYGYTF
TRBJ1-2 | many | TRBV5-1 | CASSLNGRYGYTF
TRBJ2-2 | many | TRBV20-1 | CSARDSLAGPNTGELFF
TRBJ1-2 | - | TRBV9 | CASSSTSTGTGGYTF
TRBJ2-3 | few | TRBV10-3 | CAITRDLTDTQYF
TRBJ1-5 | - | TRBV10-3 | CAISVGTGEGQPQHF
TRBJ1-2 | - | TRBV6-2/TRBV6-3 | CASRQGADGYTF
TRBJ2-3 | - | TRBV29-1 | CSVDEQVLDTQYF
TRBJ2-2 | - | TRBV15 | CATSPTRRFF
TRBJ1-3 | few | TRBV12-3/TRBV12-4 | CASSLRGYGNTICF
TRBJ1-1 | once | TRBV10-3 | CAISAGDKGMNTEAFF
TRBJ1-2 | few | TRBV10-3 | CATGTDNYGYTF
TRBJ2-2 | many | TRBV20-1 | CSASARTGELFF
TRBJ1-2 | - | TRBV10-3 | CATEWDRGGYGYTF
TRBJ1-1 | - | TRBV7-6 | CASSLRGANTEAFF
TRBJ1-5 | - | TRBV10-1 | CASSVSQHF
TRBJ1-1 | - | TRBV7-9 | CASSRRGTEAFF
TRBJ1-3 | - | TRBV10-3 | CAIGGGNTIYF
TRBJ2-7 | many | TRBV11-2 | CASSLGVGVPYEQYF
TRBJ2-2 | few | TRBV7-7 | CASRHQGAGELFF
TRBJ1-1 | many | TRBV29-1 | CSVEPRPTYMNTEAFF
TRBJ2-2 | many | TRBV7-2 | CASSPWGVTGELFF
TRBJ2-7 | - | TRBV7-8 | CASSGTSEQYF
TRBJ1-2 | - | TRBV29-1 | CSVDPNPESYGYTF
TRBJ2-1 | many | TRBV20-1 | CSASPGTSGGFF
TRBJ2-1 | - | TRBV29-1 | CSVVQGLGNEQFF
TRBJ2-3 | once | TRBV12-3/TRBV12-4 | CASTLGPLTDTQYF
TRBJ2-1 | - | TRBV9 | CASSLPGTAYNEQFF
TRBJ2-5 | many | TRBV19 | CASSISGTGSETQYF
TRBJ1-2 | - | TRBV20-1 | CSARDWRDPGGLGYGYTF
TRBJ1-5 | many | TRBV6-1 | CASSARTDSNQPQHF